The rows below give T cell receptor beta chains drawn from one sample of a study of cytomegalovirus exposure and HLA in healthy donors. Profiled with immunoSEQ multiplex PCR; TCRdb holds only in-frame clones, not every one. The table records 110,000 to 150,000 clones, roughly nine tenths of them present only once. The sample taken for sequencing was PBMCs. The receptors originated from a man between 18 and 35 years old in good health and CMV-seronegative. Each CDR3 is given with its conserved first and last residue. D genes are given only for firm matches. For some rows the clone size is stated as once, few or many, or as a class when expanded; others skip it.

j_call | v_call | clone_size | d_call | cdr3_aa | cdr3_nt
TRBJ2-7 | TRBV7-9 | few | TRBD1 | CASSAGTGTSYEQYF | TGTGCCAGCAGCGCTGGGACAGGGACCTCCTACGAGCAGTACTTC
TRBJ2-7 | TRBV5-1 | - | - | CASSAQQGYEQYF | TGCGCCAGCAGCGCCCAACAGGGTTACGAGCAGTACTTC
TRBJ1-2 | TRBV5-4 | - | TRBD1 | CASSFDRGEYGYTF | TGTGCCAGCAGCTTTGACAGGGGCGAGTATGGCTACACCTTC
TRBJ1-2 | TRBV28 | - | - | CASSLSGGGYTF | TGTGCCAGCAGTTTATCCGGGGGTGGCTACACCTTC
TRBJ2-1 | TRBV5-1 | once | - | CASSLARVRTGGGDEQFF | TGCGCCAGCAGCTTGGCGAGGGTCAGGACAGGAGGAGGGGATGAGCAGTTCTTC
TRBJ2-5 | TRBV27 | - | TRBD2 | CASSLTAGSWGGETQYF | TGTGCCAGCAGTTTGACGGCAGGCTCATGGGGGGGAGAGACCCAGTACTTC
TRBJ2-7 | TRBV7-6 | - | TRBD2 | CASSWAPGLEGYEQYF | TGTGCCAGCAGCTGGGCACCGGGACTAGAAGGATACGAGCAGTACTTC
TRBJ2-7 | TRBV2 | - | - | CASRRSAEHYEQYF | TGTGCCAGCAGGAGATCGGCGGAACACTACGAGCAGTACTTC
TRBJ2-4 | TRBV11-2 | - | - | CASSLIAAGAKNIQYF | TGTGCCAGCAGCTTAATAGCAGCCGGAGCCAAAAACATTCAGTACTTC
TRBJ1-1 | TRBV7-6 | - | - | CASSLAYQRRTEAFF | TGTGCCAGCAGCTTAGCGTACCAACGGAGAACTGAAGCTTTCTTT
TRBJ1-6 | TRBV6-5 | - | - | CASSKTDYNSPLHF | TGTGCCAGCAGTAAAACAGACTATAATTCACCCCTCCACTTT
TRBJ1-3 | TRBV11-2 | - | - | CASSFRQVSGNTIYF | TGTGCCAGCAGCTTCCGACAGGTCTCTGGAAACACCATATATTTT
TRBJ2-1 | TRBV6-5 | - | TRBD2 | CASSGGSGNEQFF | TGTGCCAGCTCGGGCGGGAGTGGCAATGAGCAGTTCTTC
TRBJ2-1 | TRBV15 | - | - | CATSRDVTEGNEQFF | TGTGCCACCAGCAGAGATGTAACGGAGGGCAATGAGCAGTTCTTC
TRBJ1-3 | TRBV25-1 | - | - | CASSESGGASGNTIYF | TGTGCCAGCAGTGAAAGTGGGGGGGCCTCTGGAAACACCATATATTTT
TRBJ1-4 | TRBV10-2 | - | TRBD1 | CASSESGTGGKLFF | TGCGCCAGCAGTGAGTCGGGAACAGGGGGGAAACTGTTTTTT
TRBJ1-1 | TRBV19 | few | TRBD1 | CASSHTTGALNTEAFF | TGTGCCAGTAGTCACACGACAGGGGCTTTGAACACTGAAGCTTTCTTT
TRBJ2-3 | TRBV4-3 | - | - | CASSQRALPGDTQCF | TGCGCCAGCAGCCAACGGGCACTTCCAGGGGATACGCAGTGTTTT
TRBJ2-5 | TRBV27 | once | - | CASSPHRIGETQYF | TGTGCCAGCAGCCCTCACAGGATAGGCGAGACCCAGTACTTC
TRBJ2-7 | TRBV11-2 | few | TRBD2 | CASTPLRGSYEQYF | TGTGCCAGCACTCCCCTCCGCGGGAGTTACGAGCAGTACTTC
TRBJ1-2 | TRBV10-2 | - | TRBD1 | CASSEFLVDRKEGYTF | TGCGCCAGCAGTGAGTTCTTGGTGGACAGGAAAGAGGGCTACACCTTC
TRBJ2-1 | TRBV9 | - | TRBD2 | CASNLAGGRNEQFF | TGTGCCAGCAACCTAGCGGGAGGACGGAATGAGCAGTTCTTC
TRBJ1-5 | TRBV6-5 | - | - | CASSSYEVGFGQPQHF | TGTGCCAGCAGTTCCTACGAGGTGGGTTTCGGTCAGCCCCAGCATTTT
TRBJ2-1 | TRBV30 | once | - | CAWSGWESFNEQFF | TGTGCCTGGAGTGGGTGGGAGTCCTTCAATGAGCAGTTCTTC
TRBJ2-7 | TRBV18 | - | - | CASSPGSGVEQYF | TGTGCCAGCTCACCAGGTTCGGGGGTCGAGCAGTACTTC
TRBJ2-5 | TRBV28 | - | - | CASSFGGARETQYF | TGTGCCAGCAGTTTTGGAGGGGCACGGGAGACCCAGTACTTC
TRBJ1-4 | TRBV25-1 | - | TRBD1 | CASRGQRNEKLFF | TGTGCCAGCAGGGGACAGCGAAATGAAAAACTGTTTTTT
TRBJ1-1 | TRBV25-1 | - | TRBD1 | CASSASRTGNTEAFF | TGTGCCAGCAGTGCCTCAAGGACAGGGAACACTGAAGCTTTCTTT
TRBJ1-5 | TRBV19 | - | - | CASSLASGGNQPQHF | TGTGCCAGTAGTTTAGCGTCAGGGGGCAATCAGCCCCAGCATTTT
TRBJ2-7 | TRBV7-9 | few | - | CASSQGGAIEEQYF | TGTGCCAGCAGCCAGGGCGGGGCCATCGAGGAGCAGTACTTC
TRBJ2-7 | TRBV28 | - | TRBD1 | CASSSGQGGPGYEQYF | TGTGCCAGCAGTTCAGGACAGGGGGGCCCTGGCTACGAGCAGTACTTC
TRBJ1-2 | TRBV19 | - | - | CASSIGGNYGYTF | TGTGCCAGTAGTATAGGCGGGAACTATGGCTACACCTTC
TRBJ1-1 | TRBV19 | once | - | CASTSGGSEAFF | TGTGCCAGTACCTCCGGGGGGTCTGAAGCTTTCTTT
TRBJ2-3 | TRBV5-4 | - | TRBD1 | CASSSGQGTDTQYF | TGTGCCAGCAGCTCCGGACAGGGCACAGATACGCAGTATTTT
TRBJ2-7 | TRBV2 | - | TRBD1 | CASRGQGWAYEQYF | TGTGCCAGCAGGGGACAGGGGTGGGCCTACGAGCAGTACTTC
TRBJ2-1 | TRBV11-3 | - | TRBD2 | CASSLVAGGTYNEQFF | TGTGCCAGCAGCTTAGTGGCGGGAGGAACCTACAATGAGCAGTTCTTC
TRBJ2-3 | TRBV11-3 | - | TRBD1 | CASSLVRGRTQYF | TGTGCCAGCAGCTTAGTCAGGGGGAGAACGCAGTATTTT
TRBJ2-6 | TRBV19 | - | - | CASRDRLNSGANVLTF | TGTGCCAGTAGGGACAGATTAAACTCTGGGGCCAACGTCCTGACTTTC
TRBJ2-1 | TRBV7-6 | - | - | CASSFEQGGAYNEQFF | TGTGCCAGCAGCTTTGAACAGGGGGGGGCCTACAATGAGCAGTTCTTC
TRBJ2-2 | TRBV2 | - | TRBD1 | CASSDDRGNTGELFF | TGTGCCAGCAGTGACGACAGGGGGAACACCGGGGAGCTGTTTTTT
TRBJ1-5 | TRBV30 | - | - | CSTGQPFGPQHF | TGTTCAACAGGGCAGCCCTTTGGGCCCCAGCATTTT
TRBJ1-2 | TRBV6-5 | - | - | CASSYFEAGIAGYTF | TGTGCCAGCAGTTACTTCGAGGCAGGGATAGCTGGCTACACCTTC
TRBJ2-7 | TRBV4-1 | - | TRBD2 | CASSQATSGGAYEQYF | TGCGCCAGCAGCCAGGCGACTAGCGGGGGGGCCTACGAGCAGTACTTC
TRBJ2-7 | TRBV28 | - | TRBD2 | CASQTSGAYEQYF | TGTGCCAGCCAGACTAGCGGGGCCTACGAGCAGTACTTC
TRBJ2-1 | TRBV25-1 | once | TRBD2 | CASSESFLAGSFDEQFF | TGTGCCAGCAGTGAATCTTTCCTAGCGGGGTCGTTCGATGAGCAGTTCTTC
TRBJ2-2 | TRBV9 | - | - | CASSVGRAGVTGELFF | TGTGCCAGCAGCGTAGGCAGGGCAGGGGTCACCGGGGAGCTGTTTTTT
TRBJ2-7 | TRBV27 | - | TRBD1 | CASSLGDRGLSYEQYF | TGTGCCAGCAGTTTAGGGGACAGGGGTCTTTCCTACGAGCAGTACTTC
TRBJ2-7 | TRBV4-2 | - | TRBD2 | CASSQGQPGLFEQYF | TGTGCCAGCAGCCAAGGCCAACCGGGACTATTCGAGCAGTACTTC
TRBJ1-4 | TRBV12-5 | - | - | CASGKRAATNEKLFF | TGTGCTAGTGGTAAGAGGGCAGCAACTAATGAAAAACTGTTTTTT
TRBJ1-1 | TRBV7-9 | - | - | CASSFEARSTEAFF | TGTGCCAGCAGCTTTGAGGCAAGGAGCACTGAAGCTTTCTTT
TRBJ2-7 | TRBV7-8 | - | TRBD1 | CASSWTGIYEQYF | TGTGCCAGCAGTTGGACAGGGATCTACGAGCAGTACTTC
TRBJ2-4 | TRBV7-2 | - | - | CASSQGQSNIQYF | TGTGCCAGCAGCCAAGGACAGAGTAACATTCAGTACTTC
TRBJ1-2 | TRBV4-3 | - | TRBD1 | CASSQVGTGIYGYTF | TGCGCCAGCAGCCAAGTCGGGACAGGGATCTATGGCTACACCTTC